A selection of T cell receptor beta chains follows, all from one sample in a study of cytomegalovirus exposure and HLA in healthy donors. Assay used: immunoSEQ multiplex PCR; TCRdb lists only in-frame clones, some missing. The data contain roughly 330,000 clones, approximately 90% of them seen just once; the ten biggest clones take up roughly 1.1%. The sequenced material came from PBMCs. These receptors came from a woman in her twenties or thirties in good health and CMV-seropositive. The CDR3 runs from the conserved cysteine through the conserved F or W. D genes are given only for firm matches. The size entry is marked missing in some rows and otherwise reads once, few, many or a size class.

abundance: .; d_gene: .; v_gene: TRBV29-1; j_gene: TRBJ1-2; CDR3nt: TGCAGCGTTGAAGATCAGCAGGGGCTCTATGGCTACACCTTC; CDR3aa: CSVEDQQGLYGYTF
abundance: few; d_gene: TRBD1; v_gene: TRBV19; j_gene: TRBJ1-4; CDR3nt: TGTGCCAGTAGTACCGCGGGACAGGGGACTCCTACAACTAATGAAAAACTGTTTTTT; CDR3aa: CASSTAGQGTPTTNEKLFF
abundance: .; d_gene: .; v_gene: TRBV23-1; j_gene: TRBJ2-2; CDR3nt: TGCGCCAGACTACACAGGGATTTCACCGGGGAGCTGTTTTTT; CDR3aa: CARLHRDFTGELFF
abundance: .; d_gene: TRBD1; v_gene: TRBV2; j_gene: TRBJ1-1; CDR3nt: TGTGCCAGCAGTTTGACAGGGCTGAACACTGAAGCTTTCTTT; CDR3aa: CASSLTGLNTEAFF
abundance: .; d_gene: .; v_gene: TRBV5-5; j_gene: TRBJ1-6; CDR3nt: TGTGCCAGCAGCCTCCGTACGGGATACTATAATTCACCCCTCCACTTT; CDR3aa: CASSLRTGYYNSPLHF
abundance: .; d_gene: TRBD1; v_gene: TRBV15; j_gene: TRBJ2-7; CDR3nt: TGTGCCACCAGCACCCCAGAGGGGACAGGGGGGCACTACGAGCAGTACTTC; CDR3aa: CATSTPEGTGGHYEQYF
abundance: .; d_gene: TRBD1; v_gene: TRBV27; j_gene: TRBJ1-1; CDR3nt: TGTGCCAGCATCGGACGGGGACAGGGATCTGTGGACACTGAAGCTTTCTTT; CDR3aa: CASIGRGQGSVDTEAFF
abundance: .; d_gene: TRBD1; v_gene: TRBV27; j_gene: TRBJ1-4; CDR3nt: TGTGCCAGCAGTTTAACAGGGGGTAGTAATGAAAAACTGTTTTTT; CDR3aa: CASSLTGGSNEKLFF
abundance: .; d_gene: .; v_gene: TRBV15; j_gene: TRBJ1-1; CDR3nt: TGTGCCACCAGCAGAGATTTCACCTTGAACACTGAAGCTTTCTTT; CDR3aa: CATSRDFTLNTEAFF
abundance: .; d_gene: TRBD2; v_gene: TRBV27; j_gene: TRBJ2-1; CDR3nt: TGTGCCAGCAGTTCAGGAGGGACTAGCAGGCCTGGGGAGCAGTTCTTC; CDR3aa: CASSSGGTSRPGEQFF
abundance: once; d_gene: TRBD2; v_gene: TRBV4-2; j_gene: TRBJ2-5; CDR3nt: TGTGCCAGCAACGGGGGGGACCAAGAGACCCAGTACTTC; CDR3aa: CASNGGDQETQYF
abundance: few; d_gene: .; v_gene: TRBV28; j_gene: TRBJ2-7; CDR3nt: TGTGCCAGCAGTTTAGGACAATTGGGCGAGCAGTACTTC; CDR3aa: CASSLGQLGEQYF
abundance: .; d_gene: TRBD1; v_gene: TRBV19; j_gene: TRBJ1-2; CDR3nt: TGTGCCAGTAACCCTGGGACAGCGTATGGCTACACCTTC; CDR3aa: CASNPGTAYGYTF
abundance: .; d_gene: TRBD2; v_gene: TRBV7-9; j_gene: TRBJ2-7; CDR3nt: TGTGCCAGTAGCCAGGCGGGGGGAATTGGTGAGCAGTACTTC; CDR3aa: CASSQAGGIGEQYF
abundance: .; d_gene: .; v_gene: TRBV2; j_gene: TRBJ2-4; CDR3nt: TGTGCCAGCATCGGGCGAGGGGACAAAAACATTCAGTACTTC; CDR3aa: CASIGRGDKNIQYF
abundance: .; d_gene: .; v_gene: TRBV4-3; j_gene: TRBJ2-2; CDR3nt: TGCGCCAGCAGCCAAGATTGGGCAGGGGTTGCTGGGGAGCTGTTTTTT; CDR3aa: CASSQDWAGVAGELFF
abundance: .; d_gene: TRBD1; v_gene: TRBV5-1; j_gene: TRBJ2-7; CDR3nt: TGCGCCAGCAGCGGGACAGGGGATAGCTCCTACGAGCAGTACTTC; CDR3aa: CASSGTGDSSYEQYF
abundance: .; d_gene: .; v_gene: TRBV18; j_gene: TRBJ2-5; CDR3nt: TGTGCCAGCTCACCGGGGCCAGAGACCCAGTACTTC; CDR3aa: CASSPGPETQYF
abundance: .; d_gene: TRBD1; v_gene: TRBV5-8; j_gene: TRBJ1-2; CDR3nt: TGTGCCAGCAGCTTTACAGGGGGTTGGAGCTACACCTTC; CDR3aa: CASSFTGGWSYTF
abundance: .; d_gene: .; v_gene: TRBV2; j_gene: TRBJ1-2; CDR3nt: TGTGCCAGCCAATTTAACAGGGGCTACACCTTC; CDR3aa: CASQFNRGYTF
abundance: .; d_gene: .; v_gene: TRBV5-1; j_gene: TRBJ2-3; CDR3nt: TGCGCCAGCAGCTTGGTTAGCGGCACAGATACGCAGTATTTT; CDR3aa: CASSLVSGTDTQYF
abundance: .; d_gene: TRBD1; v_gene: TRBV14; j_gene: TRBJ2-7; CDR3nt: TGTGCCAGCAGCCCCCCGGGACAGCCATCGGGCGAGCAGTACTTC; CDR3aa: CASSPPGQPSGEQYF
abundance: many; d_gene: TRBD1; v_gene: TRBV19; j_gene: TRBJ2-7; CDR3nt: TGTGCCAGTAGTATGGACAGGGTGGAGGGATATGGCTACGAGCAGTACTTC; CDR3aa: CASSMDRVEGYGYEQYF
abundance: .; d_gene: .; v_gene: TRBV27; j_gene: TRBJ2-7; CDR3nt: TGTGCCAGCAGTTTAGGTACCTCCTACGAGCAGTACTTC; CDR3aa: CASSLGTSYEQYF
abundance: few; d_gene: .; v_gene: TRBV6-6; j_gene: TRBJ2-1; CDR3nt: TGTGCCAGCAGTAACACAGAATACAATGAGCAGTTCTTC; CDR3aa: CASSNTEYNEQFF
abundance: .; d_gene: TRBD2; v_gene: TRBV10-3; j_gene: TRBJ2-1; CDR3nt: TGTGCCATCAGTGTGGACGGGGGGGGCAATGAGCAGTTCTTC; CDR3aa: CAISVDGGGNEQFF
abundance: .; d_gene: .; v_gene: TRBV9; j_gene: TRBJ2-1; CDR3nt: TGTGCCAGCAGCGATGACGGCTACAATGAGCAGTTCTTC; CDR3aa: CASSDDGYNEQFF
abundance: once; d_gene: .; v_gene: TRBV29-1; j_gene: TRBJ2-7; CDR3nt: TGCAGCGTTGGAGGTCTGGAGATATACGAGCAGTACTTC; CDR3aa: CSVGGLEIYEQYF
abundance: .; d_gene: .; v_gene: TRBV30; j_gene: TRBJ2-7; CDR3nt: TGTGCCTGGACCAAGACCCTCTACGAGCAGTACTTC; CDR3aa: CAWTKTLYEQYF
abundance: .; d_gene: .; v_gene: TRBV6-6; j_gene: TRBJ2-5; CDR3nt: TGTGCCAGCAGTACTCGGACCTACCAGGGCTTAGAGACCCAGTACTTC; CDR3aa: CASSTRTYQGLETQYF
abundance: .; d_gene: TRBD1; v_gene: TRBV7-9; j_gene: TRBJ1-4; CDR3nt: TGTGCCAGCAGCTCCGGACAGGGGGGGACTGAAAAACTGTTTTTT; CDR3aa: CASSSGQGGTEKLFF
abundance: few; d_gene: TRBD1; v_gene: TRBV7-9; j_gene: TRBJ2-7; CDR3nt: TGTGCCAGCAGCTACTCCGGACAGGCTACCTACGAGCAGTACTTC; CDR3aa: CASSYSGQATYEQYF
abundance: .; d_gene: TRBD2; v_gene: TRBV18; j_gene: TRBJ2-7; CDR3nt: TGTGCCAGCTCACCACCGCTAGCGGGCACCTACGAGCAGTACTTC; CDR3aa: CASSPPLAGTYEQYF
abundance: .; d_gene: .; v_gene: TRBV28; j_gene: TRBJ1-5; CDR3nt: TGTGCCAGCAGTTGGGTTCTGGCAGCGGGGGATCAGCCCCAGCATTTT; CDR3aa: CASSWVLAAGDQPQHF
abundance: .; d_gene: TRBD1; v_gene: TRBV18; j_gene: TRBJ2-3; CDR3nt: TGTGCCAGCTCACCACTAAGACAGGGCAGCACAGATACGCAGTATTTT; CDR3aa: CASSPLRQGSTDTQYF
abundance: .; d_gene: .; v_gene: TRBV30; j_gene: TRBJ1-1; CDR3nt: TGTGCCTGCCGCTCCGGGGGGGACGGGTCTGCTTTCTTT; CDR3aa: CACRSGGDGSAFF
abundance: .; d_gene: .; v_gene: TRBV9; j_gene: TRBJ1-5; CDR3nt: TGTGCCAGCAGCGCCGGCGTTGGCCGCAATCAGCCCCAGCATTTT; CDR3aa: CASSAGVGRNQPQHF
abundance: .; d_gene: .; v_gene: TRBV11-2; j_gene: TRBJ2-3; CDR3nt: TGTGCCAGCAGCTTAGGCCCAGGGAGCACAGATACGCAGTATTTT; CDR3aa: CASSLGPGSTDTQYF
abundance: .; d_gene: .; v_gene: TRBV27; j_gene: TRBJ2-1; CDR3nt: TGTGCCAGCAGAGGACTACCCTATTATGAGCAGTTCTTC; CDR3aa: CASRGLPYYEQFF
abundance: .; d_gene: .; v_gene: TRBV15; j_gene: TRBJ2-7; CDR3nt: TGTGCCACCAGAACTAGCTACTCCTACGAGCAGTACTTC; CDR3aa: CATRTSYSYEQYF
abundance: .; d_gene: .; v_gene: TRBV28; j_gene: TRBJ1-1; CDR3nt: TGTGCCAGCAGTTTCGGCAGGAGGAACACTGAAGCTTTCTTT; CDR3aa: CASSFGRRNTEAFF
abundance: .; d_gene: .; v_gene: TRBV4-3; j_gene: TRBJ2-3; CDR3nt: TGCGCCAGCAGCCAAGTCTGGGGGAAACTTGGGGATACGCAGTATTTT; CDR3aa: CASSQVWGKLGDTQYF
abundance: .; d_gene: .; v_gene: TRBV19; j_gene: TRBJ2-1; CDR3nt: TGTGCCAGCAAAGGGGGGCTATCCTACAATGAGCAGTTCTTC; CDR3aa: CASKGGLSYNEQFF
abundance: .; d_gene: TRBD2; v_gene: TRBV4-2; j_gene: TRBJ2-5; CDR3nt: TGTGCCAGCAGCCAAGACTCCCCGCGGGGGGGCTTGATGGAGACCCAGTACTTC; CDR3aa: CASSQDSPRGGLMETQYF
abundance: .; d_gene: .; v_gene: TRBV14; j_gene: TRBJ2-1; CDR3nt: TGTGCCAGCAAAGACTTGAGGGGCGATGAGCAGTTCTTC; CDR3aa: CASKDLRGDEQFF
abundance: few; d_gene: TRBD1; v_gene: TRBV19; j_gene: TRBJ1-1; CDR3nt: TGTGCCAGTATAGGGGACAGCGTGAACACTGAAGCTTTCTTT; CDR3aa: CASIGDSVNTEAFF
abundance: once; d_gene: .; v_gene: TRBV25-1; j_gene: TRBJ1-6; CDR3nt: TGTGCCAGTAGAGGGTTTTCGGATTTAGAGTCACCCCTCCACTTT; CDR3aa: CASRGFSDLESPLHF
abundance: .; d_gene: TRBD2; v_gene: TRBV28; j_gene: TRBJ2-1; CDR3nt: TGTGCCAGCAGTTTGGGACGGGGGGGCCTCGGAGGGAATGAGCAGTTCTTC; CDR3aa: CASSLGRGGLGGNEQFF
abundance: .; d_gene: TRBD1; v_gene: TRBV7-2; j_gene: TRBJ1-2; CDR3nt: TGTGCCAGCAGCCAACTCACAGGGGGCGACTATGGCTACACCTTC; CDR3aa: CASSQLTGGDYGYTF
abundance: .; d_gene: .; v_gene: TRBV12-2; j_gene: TRBJ1-4; CDR3nt: TGTGCAAGTCGCTTAGGCGGCGGCAGGGAAAGACATCCAACTAATGAAAAACTGTTTTTT; CDR3aa: CASRLGGGRERHPTNEKLFF
abundance: .; d_gene: .; v_gene: TRBV27; j_gene: TRBJ1-3; CDR3nt: TGTGCCAGCAGCCCCTTTTCGGGGGCGGGAAACACCATATATTTT; CDR3aa: CASSPFSGAGNTIYF
abundance: .; d_gene: .; v_gene: TRBV6-4; j_gene: TRBJ2-1; CDR3nt: TGTGCCAGCAGTGGAGGTAGCGCGAACAATGAGCAGTTCTTC; CDR3aa: CASSGGSANNEQFF
abundance: .; d_gene: .; v_gene: TRBV9; j_gene: TRBJ1-1; CDR3nt: TGTGCCAGCAGCCCATCAGACAGATACACTGAAGCTTTCTTT; CDR3aa: CASSPSDRYTEAFF
abundance: .; d_gene: .; v_gene: TRBV29-1; j_gene: TRBJ2-2; CDR3nt: TGCAGCGTTGGCCTGGGGGCGGGGAACACCGGGGAGCTGTTTTTT; CDR3aa: CSVGLGAGNTGELFF
abundance: .; d_gene: TRBD2; v_gene: TRBV29-1; j_gene: TRBJ2-3; CDR3nt: TGCAGCCTCCTAGCGGGGGTAAGCACAGATACGCAGTATTTT; CDR3aa: CSLLAGVSTDTQYF